Shown below are 27 T cell receptor beta chains from a single sample sequenced in a study of T-cell memory formation after mild COVID-19. TCRdb re-analysed the 5' RACE reads in MiXCR, keeping a single row per CDR3 protein. Here the sample spans about 180,000 distinct CDR3 sequences, roughly 18% being singletons. The sequencing input was PBMCs or a T cell subset sorted from them (not recorded which). All receptors derive from a man younger than 35 who had mild COVID-19 (a few samples of this study predate the infection). Cell type and time point are not known.

This clonotype was picked up a small number of times. V gene TRBV21-1 combines with J gene TRBJ2-1. TRBV21-1 is a known pseudogene. The length of the CDR3 is 10 residues. The CDR3 DNA follows: TGTGCCAGCAGCCCGAATGAGCAGTTCTTC. Residues: CASSPNEQFF.

The V and J genes are TRBV30 and TRBJ1-2; D not resolved. The V end lost 2 bases, the J end lost 3 bases, and 10 bases lay between the germline ends. The CDR3 has 13 residues. The germline gives CDR1 GTSNPN, CDR2 SVGIG (reference sequence). This CDR3 reads CAWSSEEDYGYTF. In DNA form, the CDR3 reads TGTGCCTGGAGTTCAGAGGAGGACTATGGCTACACCTTC.

In its sample, this clonotype was seen many times. The chain employs TRBV6-2 or TRBV6-3 and TRBJ2-1; 8 bases match TRBD2. The V gene end was trimmed by 1 base and the J gene end by 0 bases; junction bases not matched to a gene: 2. CDR3 length equals 16 residues. Germline lookup yields CDR1 MNHEY and CDR2 SVGEGT. DNA for the CDR3: TGTGCCAGCAGTTACTTGCGGGGGGACTCCTACAATGAGCAGTTCTTC. Its protein is CASSYLRGDSYNEQFF.

In this sample, this clonotype turned up a few times. The chain uses TRBV6-5 and TRBJ1-1, with TRBD1 identical over 8 bases. The V gene's germline CDR1 is MNHEY and CDR2 SVGAGI. V was clipped by 6 bases and J by 9 bases; unmatched bases: 6. This CDR3 region has 12 residues. CDR3 residues: CASRPRTGQAFF. The CDR3 bases are TGTGCCAGCAGACCTCGGACAGGGCAAGCTTTCTTT.

Only a few counts were recorded for this clonotype. The gene calls are TRBV3-1 and TRBJ2-5; no reliable D call. Per germline, CDR1 LGHDT and CDR2 YNNKEL (reference sequence). Deletions cut 3 bases from V and 1 base from J, with 9 bases between. This CDR3 is 14 amino acids long. The CDR3 region has the DNA TGTGCCAGCAGCCAGCCGTGGTTCCAAGAGACCCAGTACTTC. The encoded protein is CASSQPWFQETQYF.

This clonotype occurred a few times. This chain links TRBV20-1 with TRBJ1-5; 7 nucleotides match TRBD1. Per the germline V gene, CDR1 is DFQATT and CDR2 is SNEGSKA (reference sequence). The CDR3 loop spans 15 amino acids. Trimming took 2 bases from V and 7 from J; bases not matched to a gene: 11. CDR3 in DNA: TGCAGTGCTAGAAGGGTTACAGGGGAAGCCCAGCCCCAGCATTTT. This codes for CSARRVTGEAQPQHF.

This clonotype showed up just a few times. This chain uses TRBV7-9 with TRBJ2-2; tentatively, D is TRBD1 (5 bases). In germline, CDR1 is SEHNR, CDR2 FQNEAQ (reference sequence). Trimming cost V 5 bases and J 0 bases, with 16 bases left between them. The CDR3 sequence is 17 residues long. The CDR3 region is CASSLLRQNPNTGELFF. For the CDR3, the DNA is TGTGCCAGCAGCCTACTGAGACAGAACCCGAACACCGGGGAGCTGTTTTTT.

The V call is TRBV7-2, the J call TRBJ1-1, with D unresolved. V dropped 3 bases and J dropped 2 bases, with 7 bases sitting between them. Germline values: CDR1 SGHTA, CDR2 FQGNSA. The CDR3 sequence is 13 residues long. CDR3 sequence (DNA): TGTGCCAGCAGCTTGGGGATAAACACTGAAGCTTTCTTT. Translating it yields CASSLGINTEAFF. Complete variable domain (other parts from reference TRBV7-2 and TRBJ1-1): GAGVSQSPSNKVTEKGKDVELRCDPISGHTALYWYRQSLGQGLEFLIYFQGNSAPDKSGLPSDRFSAERTGGSVSTLTIQRTQQEDSAVYLCASSLGINTEAFFGQGTRLTVV.

This clonotype has only a few counts. This chain links TRBV20-1 with TRBJ2-3; the D is unclear. CDR3 length equals 13 residues. In germline, CDR1 is DFQATT, CDR2 SNEGSKA (reference sequence). The V end lost 6 bases, the J end lost 2 bases, and 12 bases lay between the germline ends. The CDR3: CSAVPGITDTQYF. DNA for the CDR3: TGCAGTGCGGTGCCCGGTATCACAGATACGCAGTATTTT.

This clonotype was seen a handful of times. This chain uses TRBV7-8 with TRBJ2-7; 8 positions match TRBD1. Germline V gene sequence: CDR1 SGHVS, CDR2 FQNEAQ. Trimming removed 4 bases from V and 6 bases from J; junction bases left unmatched: 8. The CDR3 has 14 amino acids. Written as DNA, the CDR3 is TGTGCCAGCAGCTCCCAGGGGGCGGGGTCCGAGCAGTACTTC. This encodes CASSSQGAGSEQYF.

This clonotype showed up just a few times. The chain links TRBV4-1 to TRBJ1-2; D unclear. Per germline, CDR1 MGHRA and CDR2 YSYEKL. The CDR3 sequence is 16 residues long. Trimming cost V 4 bases and J 4 bases, with 19 bases left between them. In DNA, the CDR3 is TGCGCCAGCAGCCGAAACCCGCTAGAGAGAGCCTATGGCTACACCTTC. Encoded protein: CASSRNPLERAYGYTF.

The table lists this clonotype with a few counts. V gene TRBV5-1 combines with J gene TRBJ1-3; D not certain. The CDR3 has 15 amino acids. Looked up from germline, CDR1 is SGHRS and CDR2 is YFSETQ. Trimming left V 0 bases short and J 4 bases short, with 11 bases between. CDR3 DNA sequence: TGCGCCAGCAGCTTGGGTCCGGAGCCGGGAAACACCATATATTTT. Its translation: CASSLGPEPGNTIYF.

The chain is built from TRBV6-2 or TRBV6-3 and TRBJ2-2; 10 bases map to TRBD1. Germline V gene data show CDR1 as MNHEY and CDR2 as SVGEGT. There are 15 residues in the CDR3. The V segment lost 2 bases and the J segment 4 bases; nucleotides outside the gene matches: 1. CDR3 sequence (DNA): TGTGCCAGCAGTTACCGGACAGGGGGCACCGGGGAGCTGTTTTTT. Protein: CASSYRTGGTGELFF.

This clonotype was observed a handful of times. This rearrangement joins TRBV5-1 to TRBJ2-6, with 7 bases matching TRBD1. Germline CDR1 is SGHRS and CDR2 is YFSETQ. The CDR3 length is 18 residues. The V segment lost 4 bases and the J segment 1 base; nucleotides outside the gene matches: 11. The CDR3 nucleotides read TGCGCCAGCAGCCTCCGGGGACAGTCGCTATCTGGGGCCAACGTCCTGACTTTC. As protein: CASSLRGQSLSGANVLTF. Full variable domain (outside the CDR3, taken from reference TRBV5-1 and TRBJ2-6): KAGVTQTPRYLIKTRGQQVTLSCSPISGHRSVSWYQQTPGQGLQFLFEYFSETQRNKGNFPGRFSGRQFSNSRSEMNVSTLELGDSALYLCASSLRGQSLSGANVLTFGAGSRLTVL.

The chain links TRBV6-5 to TRBJ1-1, with D possibly matching TRBD1 (6 bases). The CDR3 is 12 residues long. Trimming left V 5 bases short and J 10 bases short, with 14 bases between. Per germline, CDR1 MNHEY and CDR2 SVGAGI. This CDR3 reads CASSPGRGLAFF. The CDR3, as DNA: TGTGCCAGCAGTCCCGGCAGGGGATTAGCTTTCTTT.

This clonotype was seen only a few times. This chain links TRBV7-9 with TRBJ2-7, with TRBD1 identical over 8 bases. This CDR3 comprises 15 residues. In germline, CDR1 is SEHNR, CDR2 FQNEAQ (reference sequence). The CDR3 sequence: CASSPRDRGLGEQYV. CDR3 DNA: TGTGCCAGCAGCCCAAGAGACAGGGGTCTCGGCGAGCAGTACGTT.

This clonotype was observed many times. CDR3 residues: CASSSGRGSGELFF. The CDR3 DNA sequence: TGTGCCAGCAGCTCGGGTCGGGGTTCCGGGGAGCTGTTTTTT. V gene TRBV5-5 combines with J gene TRBJ2-2, with a tentative D call TRBD2 (5 bases). Germline CDR1 SGHKS, CDR2 YYEKEE (reference sequence). This CDR3 is built from 14 residues. The V and J ends lost 3 bases and 6 bases respectively, with 12 bases between them.

This clonotype was seen a few times. The chain has TRBV7-2 and TRBJ2-3, with D perhaps matching TRBD1 (5 bases). The germline CDR1 and CDR2 sequences are SGHTA and FQGNSA. This CDR3 comprises 13 residues. Trimming removed 3 bases from V and 4 bases from J, with 8 bases in between. The DNA of the CDR3 is TGTGCCAGCAGCTTCAGGGATCCAGATACGCAGTATTTT. Residues: CASSFRDPDTQYF.

V is TRBV18 and J is TRBJ2-1; D gene unclear. V was pared by 6 bases and J by 6 bases, with 15 bases between. From germline, CDR1 is KGHSH and CDR2 LQKENI. This CDR3 has 14 amino acids. CDR3 amino acids: CASSNRPGGNEQFF. The CDR3 coding sequence is TGTGCCAGCTCCAACCGACCAGGCGGCAATGAGCAGTTCTTC.

The CDR3 DNA reads TGTGCCAGCAGCTTGATTGGGGATACGCAGTATTTT. Translation: CASSLIGDTQYF. This chain joins TRBV7-9 and TRBJ2-3; D gene ambiguous. Trimming cost V 3 bases and J 6 bases, with 7 bases left between them. This CDR3 is built from 12 residues. Germline CDR1 and CDR2: SEHNR and FQNEAQ (reference sequence).

This clonotype appeared a few times. The chain joins TRBV7-2 to TRBJ2-3; 12 bases fit TRBD2. This CDR3 contains 16 residues. Germline assignment: CDR1 SGHTA and CDR2 FQGNSA. The trim removed 5 bases at V and 8 bases at J, leaving 11 bases unmatched. CDR3 sequence reads: CASSPTSGGGEGTQYF. The CDR3 DNA is TGTGCCAGCAGCCCGACTAGCGGGGGTGGGGAGGGTACGCAGTATTTT.

The V gene is TRBV5-1, the J gene TRBJ2-2; D may correspond to TRBD1 or TRBD2 (6 bases each). Germline V gene data show CDR1 as SGHRS and CDR2 as YFSETQ. The CDR3 runs to 19 residues. V gave up 4 bases and J gave up 0 bases, with 22 bases separating them. The CDR3 DNA sequence: TGCGCCAGCAGCGTAAGACTAGAGGGGGGTCGTCCGAACACCGGGGAGCTGTTTTTT. Its translation is CASSVRLEGGRPNTGELFF. The full variable domain, its missing parts supplied by reference TRBV5-1 and TRBJ2-2, is KAGVTQTPRYLIKTRGQQVTLSCSPISGHRSVSWYQQTPGQGLQFLFEYFSETQRNKGNFPGRFSGRQFSNSRSEMNVSTLELGDSALYLCASSVRLEGGRPNTGELFFGEGSRLTVL.

This clonotype has a handful of counts. Written as DNA, the CDR3 is TGTGCCAGCTCACCACCGGGTCGCACCCTCTATGGCTACACCTTC. Residues: CASSPPGRTLYGYTF. The chain recombines TRBV18 with TRBJ1-2; D gene uncertain. CDR3 size: 15 residues. The germline V and J ends were trimmed by 0 bases and 4 bases, with 12 bases remaining between them. Germline CDR1 reads KGHSH; CDR2 reads LQKENI. Drawing the rest from reference TRBV18 and TRBJ1-2, the complete variable domain is NAGVMQNPRHLVRRRGQEARLRCSPMKGHSHVYWYRQLPEEGLKFMVYLQKENIIDESGMPKERFSAEFPKEGPSILRIQQVVRGDSAAYFCASSPPGRTLYGYTFGSGTRLTVV.

The J gene is TRBJ2-5, the V gene TRBV7-6, with D unclear. CDR3 length equals 12 residues. Trimming took off 7 bases at V and 1 base at J, with 7 bases between the two ends. Germline CDR1 is SGHVS and CDR2 is FNYEAQ. CDR3 loop: CASTVGQETQYF. CDR3 coding DNA: TGTGCCAGCACCGTGGGCCAAGAGACCCAGTACTTC.

The chain has TRBV19 and TRBJ1-1; no reliable D call. There are 13 residues in the CDR3. Germline V CDR1 and CDR2: LNHDA, SQIVND (reference sequence). Trimming left V 6 bases short and J 4 bases short, with 12 bases between. DNA of the CDR3: TGTGCCAGTAGGTGGGGATGGAGCACTGAAGCTTTCTTT. The encoded protein is CASRWGWSTEAFF.

This clonotype was detected only a few times. This chain uses TRBV7-9 with TRBJ1-1, with 7 bases matching TRBD1. The CDR3 is made up of 14 amino acids. Germline lookup yields CDR1 SEHNR and CDR2 FQNEAQ (reference sequence). The V and J ends lost 4 bases and 4 bases, in that order; junction bases with no gene match: 6. As DNA, the CDR3 is TGTGCCAGCAGCTATGACAGGGAAGGCACTGAAGCTTTCTTT. It codes for CASSYDREGTEAFF.

The rearrangement joins TRBV5-4 to TRBJ2-2; TRBD2 agrees at 8 bases. Germline V gives CDR1 SGHNT, CDR2 YYREEE (reference sequence). The CDR3 totals 14 residues. Trimming took 2 bases from V and 4 from J; bases not matched to a gene: 1. The DNA of the CDR3 is TGTGCCAGCAGCTTTCGGGGGGGCACCGGGGAGCTGTTTTTT. Protein: CASSFRGGTGELFF.